The sequence of this TCR beta chain was determined in a study of T-cell reconstitution after alpha-beta-depleted transplantation in children. General study points: Alpha-beta T cells about two months after transplant reportedly derived from several hundred expanded graft clones. Recipient T cells and thymic progenitors that survived were the source of the high TCRbeta diversity seen at day 60 in some patients. One year after transplant, T-cell counts and diversity came mostly from newly produced T cells.

CDR3 length: 14 amino acids. Germline CDR1 and CDR2: SQVTM and ANQGSEA. The junction had 5 bases not matched to a gene; V was cut back by 5 bases and J by 2 bases. Preparation of the TCRbeta library was carried out with unique molecular identifiers. One entry per CDR3 protein, called by TCRdb with MiXCR from the PCR reads. The table lists under 850,000 distinct CDR3 sequences, about 12% of them singletons. This clonotype was counted many times. What it recognizes is unknown. The sequencing used PBMCs, collected before TCRalphabeta/CD19-depleted stem cell transplant. The receptor was derived from a girl between 2 and 10 years old with congenital amegakaryocytic thrombocytopenia, due to receive a stem cell transplant. The V and J genes are TRBV29-1 and TRBJ2-7, with 11 bases matching TRBD2. Here the CDR3 reads CSVPIAGGAYEQYF. The CDR3 nucleotides are TGCAGCGTTCCCATAGCGGGAGGGGCCTACGAGCAGTACTTC.